The TCR beta chain described here comes from a study of T cell responses to AZD1222 COVID-19 vaccine. Study background: Recipients boosted at about 4 weeks or about 12 weeks are pooled. Study outcomes and limitations: The study sampled repertoires only after the peak T cell response. Of the AZD1222 recipients, only five to seven were seropositive at baseline. The donors showed a predominance of white British ancestry and of females, with possible underestimation of clonal diversity.

Produced via immunoSEQ multiplex PCR; TCRdb's table is partial and in-frame only. The sample includes about 130,000 clones, approximately 93% of them seen just once. Germline V lookup: CDR1 MNHEY, CDR2 SVGAGI. There are 14 residues in the CDR3. V shed 7 bases and J shed 6 bases, with 15 bases lying between them. As regards this clone: Its antigen remains unidentified.

Sample: peripheral blood, taken on day 0 of AZD1222 vaccination. The chain is built from TRBV6-5 and TRBJ2-2; TRBD1 might be the D (6 bases). This sequence was found in an adult in good health. The CDR3 DNA sequence: TGTGCCAGCACTAAAAAGGGGGAATCCGGGGAGCTGTTTTTT. This encodes CASTKKGESGELFF.